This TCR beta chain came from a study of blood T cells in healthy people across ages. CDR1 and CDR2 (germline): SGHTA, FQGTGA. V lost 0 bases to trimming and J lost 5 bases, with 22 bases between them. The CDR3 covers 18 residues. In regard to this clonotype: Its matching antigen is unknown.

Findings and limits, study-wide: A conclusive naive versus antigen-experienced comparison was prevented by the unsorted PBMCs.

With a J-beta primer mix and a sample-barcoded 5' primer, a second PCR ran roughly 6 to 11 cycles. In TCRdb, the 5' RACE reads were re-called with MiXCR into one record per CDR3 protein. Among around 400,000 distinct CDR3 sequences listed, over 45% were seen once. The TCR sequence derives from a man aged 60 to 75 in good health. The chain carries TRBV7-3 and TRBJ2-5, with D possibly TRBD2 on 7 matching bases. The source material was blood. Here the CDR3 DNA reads TGTGCCAGCAGCTTAACGGGCTACCCGGCGGGGGCAGGGGAGACCCAGTACTTC. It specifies CASSLTGYPAGAGETQYF.